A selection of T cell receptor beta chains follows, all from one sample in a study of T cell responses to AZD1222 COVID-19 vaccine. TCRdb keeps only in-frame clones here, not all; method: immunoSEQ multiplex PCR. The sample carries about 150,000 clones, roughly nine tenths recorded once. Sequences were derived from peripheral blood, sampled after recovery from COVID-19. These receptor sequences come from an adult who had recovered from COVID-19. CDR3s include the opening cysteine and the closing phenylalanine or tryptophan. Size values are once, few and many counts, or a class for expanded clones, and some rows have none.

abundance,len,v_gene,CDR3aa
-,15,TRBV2,CASSANFGKYQPQHF
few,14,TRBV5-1,CASRPNILENEQFF
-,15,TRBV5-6,CASKQAGGPDNEQFF
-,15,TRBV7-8,CASSLGGDTSYEQYF
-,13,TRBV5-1,CASGTGESNIQYF
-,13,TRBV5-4,CASSLGANYGYTF
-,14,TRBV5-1,CASSQGSGTGELFF
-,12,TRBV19,CASSIVAGNYTF
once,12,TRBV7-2,CASSSGTYGYTF
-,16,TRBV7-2,CASSGRQGASTDTQYF
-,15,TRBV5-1,CASSWTGTAPDTQYF
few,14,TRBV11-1,CASSFTQGPTEAFF
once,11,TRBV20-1,CSAGYYNEQFF
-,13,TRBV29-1,CSAEIWHSGGYTF
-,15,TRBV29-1,CSVGGTEGPTDTQYF
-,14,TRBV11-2,CASSPGQGAETQYF
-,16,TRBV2,CASSRRRGTTYNEQFF
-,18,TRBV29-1,CSVEDRREAGVWKETQYF
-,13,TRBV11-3,CASSLGYTDPLHF
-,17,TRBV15,CATSTSTGKVMNTEAFF
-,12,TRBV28,CASSFNRQSKYF
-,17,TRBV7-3,CASSLYGDRPNTGELFF
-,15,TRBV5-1,CASRTLTGGNTEAFF
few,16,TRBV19,CASTPAGRWGNQPQHF
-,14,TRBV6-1,CASSDQNGGQRYTF
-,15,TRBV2,CASRGDRGGPYEQYF
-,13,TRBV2,CASRTDGNSPLHF
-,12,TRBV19,CASSRSTDTQYF
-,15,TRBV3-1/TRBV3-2,CASSQAPDGAYEQYF
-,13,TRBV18,CASSPGQRNEQYF
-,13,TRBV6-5,CASSPRGSTEAFF
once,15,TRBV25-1,CASRDRSSYNSPLHF
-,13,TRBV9,CASSVTGGYEQYF
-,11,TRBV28,CASRREQPQHF
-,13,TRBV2,CASSSDLGETQYF
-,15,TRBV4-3,CASTVQFSSGNTIYF
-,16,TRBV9,CASSVSERGGRNEQFF
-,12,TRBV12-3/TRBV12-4,CASSSRPYGYTF
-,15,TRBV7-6,CASSLGPAAGQPQHF
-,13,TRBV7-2,CASSLTPNSPLHF
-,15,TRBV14,CASSQDLGRHGELFF
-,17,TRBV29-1,CSVEGKVGRLKRGTQYF
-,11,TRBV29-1,CSVDLGNTIYF
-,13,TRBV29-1,CSVAPGQGYGYTF
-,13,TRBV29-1,CSTRTGENTEAFF
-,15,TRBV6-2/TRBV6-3,CASSYERGGTDTQYF
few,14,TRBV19,CVSTRGEPNYEQYF
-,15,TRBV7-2,CASSFGRTSGETQYF
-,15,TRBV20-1,CSASWGRSPRDEQFF
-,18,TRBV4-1,CASSQGTRRQGGTDTQYF
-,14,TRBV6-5,CASSPTGGRNEQFF